The rows below give T cell receptor beta chains drawn from one sample of a study of cytomegalovirus exposure and HLA in healthy donors. The data were produced by immunoSEQ multiplex PCR, yet TCRdb's version contains in-frame clones alone and is incomplete. Of 55,000 to 65,000 clones in the sample, about four fifths were seen once. Sequenced sample: PBMCs. These receptors originate from a man aged 25 to 40 in good health and CMV-seropositive. Both conserved end residues are part of each CDR3. D genes are given only for firm matches. Expanded clones are given a class, and other clones once, few, many or no size at all.

TRBV7-9	.	TRBJ1-6	once	CASSLAEEGSSPLHF	TGTGCCAGCAGCTTAGCGGAGGAAGGCAGTTCACCCCTCCACTTT
TRBV6-5	.	TRBJ2-3	few	CASRGAATTDTQYF	TGTGCCAGCAGGGGGGCTGCCACCACAGATACGCAGTATTTT
TRBV29-1	.	TRBJ1-3	.	CSVDEAISGNTIYF	TGCAGCGTTGACGAGGCAATCTCTGGAAACACCATATATTTT
TRBV7-2	TRBD1	TRBJ1-4	few	CASSQGQGFEKLFF	TGTGCCAGCAGCCAGGGACAGGGATTCGAAAAACTGTTTTTT
TRBV2	.	TRBJ1-1	few	CASSTGNTEAFF	TGTGCCAGCAGTACAGGGAACACTGAAGCTTTCTTT
TRBV5-1	TRBD2	TRBJ2-1	once	CASSLYSGGLDNEQFF	TGCGCCAGCAGCTTGTATAGCGGGGGGTTAGACAATGAGCAGTTCTTC
TRBV28	.	TRBJ1-4	.	CASSLFGATNEKLFF	TGTGCCAGCAGTTTATTCGGAGCAACTAATGAAAAACTGTTTTTT
TRBV5-5	TRBD1	TRBJ2-7	.	CASSWERTGTYEQYF	TGTGCCAGCAGCTGGGAGCGGACAGGAACCTACGAGCAGTACTTC
TRBV9	.	TRBJ2-7	.	CASSPREYEQYF	TGTGCCAGCAGCCCCCGGGAGTACGAGCAGTACTTC
TRBV4-2	.	TRBJ2-2	.	CASSQRGFGIAGELFF	TGTGCCAGCAGCCAAAGGGGATTTGGGATCGCCGGGGAGCTGTTTTTT
TRBV10-2	.	TRBJ1-1	.	CASSEPSIKSEAFF	TGCGCCAGCAGTGAGCCATCCATTAAAAGCGAAGCTTTCTTT
TRBV5-4	.	TRBJ1-1	.	CASSANPDSHEAFF	TGTGCCAGCAGCGCGAACCCGGACAGTCATGAAGCTTTCTTT
TRBV7-9	TRBD2	TRBJ2-7	.	CASSRTSGGYEQYF	TGTGCCAGCAGCCGGACTAGCGGGGGCTACGAGCAGTACTTC
TRBV18	.	TRBJ1-6	.	CASSLGGRGVNSPLHF	TGTGCCAGCTCCCTCGGGGGGCGCGGGGTAAATTCACCCCTCCACTTT
TRBV5-4	.	TRBJ2-7	.	CASSLGAGEIYEQYF	TGTGCCAGCAGCTTGGGGGCAGGGGAGATCTACGAGCAGTACTTC
TRBV10-2	.	TRBJ2-7	.	CASSGSRGISEQYF	TGCGCCAGCAGTGGATCAAGGGGGATCTCCGAGCAGTACTTC
TRBV30	.	TRBJ2-7	.	CAWGGISHSYEQYF	TGTGCCTGGGGGGGGATCAGCCACTCCTACGAGCAGTACTTC
TRBV9	.	TRBJ1-3	.	CASSGEGVNTIYF	TGTGCCAGCAGCGGCGAGGGGGTAAACACCATATATTTT
TRBV10-3	.	TRBJ2-7	.	CAISDGGEQYF	TGTGCCATCAGTGACGGGGGCGAGCAGTACTTC
TRBV9	.	TRBJ2-7	.	CASSTGHRQYF	TGTGCCAGCAGCACCGGCCACAGGCAGTACTTC
TRBV25-1	.	TRBJ2-5	.	CASSEARTQYF	TGTGCCAGCAGTGAGGCCCGGACCCAGTACTTC
TRBV27	TRBD1	TRBJ1-1	once	CASSRQGRHTEAFF	TGTGCCAGCAGCCGACAGGGGAGACACACTGAAGCTTTCTTT
TRBV6-4	.	TRBJ1-1	.	CASSPSLMTGRAFF	TGTGCCAGCAGTCCTAGCTTAATGACAGGACGAGCTTTCTTT
TRBV19	.	TRBJ1-1	.	CASRAAGGVGDTEAFF	TGTGCCAGTAGGGCAGCGGGGGGCGTCGGGGACACTGAAGCTTTCTTT
TRBV6-5	.	TRBJ2-7	.	CATTAYPAPGYEQYF	TGTGCCACGACAGCTTATCCGGCCCCCGGTTACGAGCAGTACTTC
TRBV7-6	TRBD2	TRBJ2-3	.	CASSLGSRTAGGQGIDTQYF	TGTGCCAGCAGCTTAGGGAGCAGGACAGCGGGGGGGCAAGGAATAGATACGCAGTATTTT
TRBV11-2	.	TRBJ2-7	.	CASSFSDGGGQYF	TGTGCCAGCAGCTTCAGTGACGGCGGCGGGCAGTACTTC
TRBV5-4	TRBD2	TRBJ2-2	.	CASSPDASGGVITGELFF	TGTGCCAGCAGCCCCGATGCTAGCGGGGGGGTCATCACCGGGGAGCTGTTTTTT
TRBV7-2	TRBD2	TRBJ2-3	once	CASSFSPSGGGDTQYF	TGTGCCAGCAGCTTTTCTCCCAGCGGGGGGGGCGATACGCAGTATTTT
TRBV14	.	TRBJ1-1	.	CASSPGRATYNTEAFF	TGTGCCAGCAGCCCCGGCAGGGCCACTTATAACACTGAAGCTTTCTTT
TRBV19	TRBD1	TRBJ2-1	.	CASSPRTGGKDEQFF	TGTGCCAGTAGTCCGAGGACAGGGGGGAAAGATGAGCAGTTCTTC
TRBV5-1	.	TRBJ1-2	.	CASSSDSPYYGYTF	TGCGCCAGCAGCTCGGACAGTCCTTACTATGGCTACACCTTC
TRBV21-1	.	TRBJ1-5	.	CASSKRGGVHNQPQHF	TGTGCCAGCAGCAAAAGGGGGGGAGTACACAATCAGCCCCAGCATTTT
TRBV5-6	TRBD1	TRBJ1-5	.	CASSLGQGASPQHF	TGTGCCAGCAGCTTGGGACAGGGGGCATCTCCCCAGCATTTT
TRBV5-6	TRBD1	TRBJ1-6	few	CASSLASTGYSPLHF	TGTGCCAGCAGCTTGGCCTCGACAGGGTATTCACCCCTCCACTTT
TRBV28	.	TRBJ1-6	.	CASIPTPSSPLHF	TGTGCCAGCATCCCCACTCCAAGTTCACCCCTCCACTTT
TRBV5-4	.	TRBJ2-5	.	CASSLASGLGARETQYF	TGTGCCAGCAGCTTGGCTTCCGGCCTGGGGGCAAGGGAGACCCAGTACTTC
TRBV19	.	TRBJ1-1	.	CASSPQGRYGTEAFF	TGTGCCAGTAGTCCGCAGGGCAGATATGGCACTGAAGCTTTCTTT
TRBV9	.	TRBJ2-1	.	CASSVRGGESYNEQFF	TGTGCCAGCAGCGTTAGAGGGGGTGAGTCCTACAATGAGCAGTTCTTC
TRBV19	.	TRBJ1-2	.	CASSREVLYGYTF	TGTGCCAGTAGTCGCGAAGTCCTGTATGGCTACACCTTC
TRBV7-6	.	TRBJ1-3	few	CASSPGPGDTIYF	TGTGCCAGCAGCCCGGGACCGGGGGACACCATATATTTT
TRBV7-2	TRBD2	TRBJ2-3	once	CASSPVYSGGSTDTQYF	TGTGCCAGCAGCCCGGTATATAGCGGGGGGAGTACAGATACGCAGTATTTT
TRBV5-1	.	TRBJ2-5	few	CASSRLGDKEETQYF	TGCGCCAGCAGCCGATTAGGGGACAAGGAAGAGACCCAGTACTTC
TRBV28	.	TRBJ1-1	.	CASSLPGMKTEAFF	TGTGCCAGCAGTTTACCGGGTATGAAGACTGAAGCTTTCTTT
TRBV18	.	TRBJ1-4	.	CASSPTGPKGELFF	TGTGCCAGCTCACCAACAGGGCCAAAGGGGGAACTGTTTTTT
TRBV13	TRBD1	TRBJ1-2	.	CASSTGGPITNYGYTF	TGTGCCAGCAGCACAGGGGGGCCAATAACTAACTATGGCTACACCTTC
TRBV10-3	.	TRBJ2-5	.	CAISDGAGETQYF	TGTGCCATCAGTGATGGTGCGGGAGAGACCCAGTACTTC
TRBV19	TRBD2	TRBJ2-5	once	CATREGWGETQYF	TGTGCCACCCGGGAGGGTTGGGGGGAGACCCAGTACTTC
TRBV7-3	.	TRBJ1-5	.	CASSPNSTGSNQPQHF	TGTGCCAGCAGCCCCAACTCCACGGGGAGCAATCAGCCCCAGCATTTT
TRBV2	.	TRBJ2-7	.	CASSGRGAYEQYF	TGTGCCAGCAGCGGCCGCGGGGCCTACGAGCAGTACTTC
TRBV5-1	TRBD1	TRBJ1-2	.	CASSPGTGVSNYGYTF	TGCGCCAGCAGCCCCGGGACAGGGGTCTCTAACTATGGCTACACCTTC
TRBV28	.	TRBJ1-1	.	CASSPYRTEAFF	TGTGCCAGCAGTCCCTACAGAACTGAAGCTTTCTTT
TRBV6-6	TRBD1	TRBJ1-1	.	CASSYRLGTGDEAFF	TGTGCCAGCAGTTACCGCCTCGGGACAGGAGATGAAGCTTTCTTT
TRBV6-5	TRBD2	TRBJ2-7	.	CASSYSASGVYEQYF	TGTGCCAGCAGTTACTCGGCTAGCGGGGTGTACGAGCAGTACTTC